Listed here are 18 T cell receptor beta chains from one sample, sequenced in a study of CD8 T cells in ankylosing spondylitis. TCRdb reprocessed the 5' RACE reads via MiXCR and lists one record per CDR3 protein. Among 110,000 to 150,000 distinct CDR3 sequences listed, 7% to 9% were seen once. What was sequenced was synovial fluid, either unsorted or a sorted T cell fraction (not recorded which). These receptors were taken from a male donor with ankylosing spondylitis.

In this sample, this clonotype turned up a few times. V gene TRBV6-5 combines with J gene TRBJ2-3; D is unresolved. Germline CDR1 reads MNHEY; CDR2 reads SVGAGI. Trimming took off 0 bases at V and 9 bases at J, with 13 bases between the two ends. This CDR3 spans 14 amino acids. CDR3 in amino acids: CASSYSGWGITQYF. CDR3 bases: TGTGCCAGCAGTTACTCGGGATGGGGAATAACGCAGTATTTT.

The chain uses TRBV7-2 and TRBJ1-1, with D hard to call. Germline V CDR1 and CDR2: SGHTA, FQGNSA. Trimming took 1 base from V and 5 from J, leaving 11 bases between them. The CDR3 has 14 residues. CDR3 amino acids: CASSLVGLQTEAFF. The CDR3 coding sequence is TGTGCCAGCAGCTTAGTTGGGCTCCAGACTGAAGCTTTCTTT.

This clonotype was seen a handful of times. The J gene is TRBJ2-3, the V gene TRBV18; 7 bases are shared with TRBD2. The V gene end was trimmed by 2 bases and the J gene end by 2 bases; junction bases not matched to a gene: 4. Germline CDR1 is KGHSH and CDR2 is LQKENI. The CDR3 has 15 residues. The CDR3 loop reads CASSPTTSHTDTQYF. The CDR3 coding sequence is TGTGCCAGCTCACCAACGACTAGCCACACAGATACGCAGTATTTT.

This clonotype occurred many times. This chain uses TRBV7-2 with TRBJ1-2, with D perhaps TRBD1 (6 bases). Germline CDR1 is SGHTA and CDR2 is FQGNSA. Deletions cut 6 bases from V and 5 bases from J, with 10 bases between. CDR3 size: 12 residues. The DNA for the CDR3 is TGTGCCAGCAGTTTACAGGGATATGGCTACACCTTC. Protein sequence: CASSLQGYGYTF.

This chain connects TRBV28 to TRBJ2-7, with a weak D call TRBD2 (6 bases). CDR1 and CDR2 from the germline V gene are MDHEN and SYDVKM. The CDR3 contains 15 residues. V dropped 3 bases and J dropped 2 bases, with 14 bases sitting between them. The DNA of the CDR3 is TGTGCCAGCAGTTTGGTCCGGGACTTACCCTACGAGCAGTACTTC. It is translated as CASSLVRDLPYEQYF.

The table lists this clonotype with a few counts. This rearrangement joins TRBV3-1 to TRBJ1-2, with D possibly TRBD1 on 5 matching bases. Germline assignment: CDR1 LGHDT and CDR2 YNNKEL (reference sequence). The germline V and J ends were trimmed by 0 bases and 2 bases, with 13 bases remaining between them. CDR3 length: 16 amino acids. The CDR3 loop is CASSQDFLGGNYGYTF. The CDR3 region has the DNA TGTGCCAGCAGCCAAGATTTTCTGGGGGGAAACTATGGCTACACCTTC.

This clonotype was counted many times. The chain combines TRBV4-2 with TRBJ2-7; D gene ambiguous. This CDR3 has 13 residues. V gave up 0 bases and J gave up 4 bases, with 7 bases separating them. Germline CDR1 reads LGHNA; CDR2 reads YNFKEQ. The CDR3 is CASSQDHSYEQYF. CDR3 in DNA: TGTGCCAGCAGCCAAGATCATTCGTACGAGCAGTACTTC.

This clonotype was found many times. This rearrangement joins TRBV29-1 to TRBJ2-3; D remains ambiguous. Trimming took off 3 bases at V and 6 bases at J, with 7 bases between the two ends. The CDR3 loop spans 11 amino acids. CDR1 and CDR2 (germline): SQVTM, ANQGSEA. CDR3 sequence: CSVDWRDTQYF. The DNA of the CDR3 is TGCAGCGTTGATTGGCGTGATACGCAGTATTTT.

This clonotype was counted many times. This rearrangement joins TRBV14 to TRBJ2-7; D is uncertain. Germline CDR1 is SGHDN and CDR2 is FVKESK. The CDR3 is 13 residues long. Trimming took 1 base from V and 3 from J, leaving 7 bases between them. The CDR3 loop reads CASSQGRFYEQYF. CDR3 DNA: TGTGCCAGCAGCCAAGGCCGGTTCTACGAGCAGTACTTC.

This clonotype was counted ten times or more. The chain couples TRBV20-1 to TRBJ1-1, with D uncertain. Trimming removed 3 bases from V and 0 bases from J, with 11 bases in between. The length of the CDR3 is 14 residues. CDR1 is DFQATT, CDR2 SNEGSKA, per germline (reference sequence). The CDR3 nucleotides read TGCAGTGCTAGGCCGCACCAAATGAACACTGAAGCTTTCTTT. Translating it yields CSARPHQMNTEAFF.

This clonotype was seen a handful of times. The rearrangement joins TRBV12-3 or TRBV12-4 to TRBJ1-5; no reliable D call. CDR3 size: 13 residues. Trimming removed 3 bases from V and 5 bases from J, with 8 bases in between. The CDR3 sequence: CASSFPGDQPQHF. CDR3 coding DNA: TGTGCCAGCAGTTTCCCGGGAGATCAGCCCCAGCATTTT.

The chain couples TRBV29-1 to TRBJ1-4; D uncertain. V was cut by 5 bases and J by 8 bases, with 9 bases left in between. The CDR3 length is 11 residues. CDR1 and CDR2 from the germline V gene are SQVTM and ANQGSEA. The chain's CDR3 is CSVQWREKLFF. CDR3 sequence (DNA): TGCAGCGTTCAGTGGCGAGAAAAACTGTTTTTT. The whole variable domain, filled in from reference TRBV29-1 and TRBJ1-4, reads SAVISQKPSRDICQRGTSLTIQCQVDSQVTMMFWYRQQPGQSLTLIATANQGSEATYESGFVIDKFPISRPNLTFSTLTVSNMSPEDSSIYLCSVQWREKLFFGSGTQLSVL.

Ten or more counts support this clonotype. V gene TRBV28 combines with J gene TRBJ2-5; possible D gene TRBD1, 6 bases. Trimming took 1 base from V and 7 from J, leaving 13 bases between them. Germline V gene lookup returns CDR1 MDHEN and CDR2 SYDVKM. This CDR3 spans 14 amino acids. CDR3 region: CASSLSGERVTQYF. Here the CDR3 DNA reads TGTGCCAGCAGTTTATCAGGGGAGCGAGTGACCCAGTACTTC.

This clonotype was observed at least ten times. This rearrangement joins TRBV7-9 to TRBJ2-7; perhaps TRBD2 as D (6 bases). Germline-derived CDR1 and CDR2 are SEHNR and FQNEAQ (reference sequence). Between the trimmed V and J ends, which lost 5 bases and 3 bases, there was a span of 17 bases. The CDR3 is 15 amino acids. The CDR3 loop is CASSPPRGSDYEQYF. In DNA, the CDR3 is TGTGCCAGCAGCCCCCCCCGGGGGAGCGACTACGAGCAGTACTTC.

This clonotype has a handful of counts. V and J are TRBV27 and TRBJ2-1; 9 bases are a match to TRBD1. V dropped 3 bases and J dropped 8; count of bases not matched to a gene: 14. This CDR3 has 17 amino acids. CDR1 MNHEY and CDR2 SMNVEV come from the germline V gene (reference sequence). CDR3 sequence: CASSLGWRGQGQDEQFF. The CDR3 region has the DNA TGTGCCAGCAGTTTGGGGTGGCGGGGACAGGGCCAAGATGAGCAGTTCTTC.

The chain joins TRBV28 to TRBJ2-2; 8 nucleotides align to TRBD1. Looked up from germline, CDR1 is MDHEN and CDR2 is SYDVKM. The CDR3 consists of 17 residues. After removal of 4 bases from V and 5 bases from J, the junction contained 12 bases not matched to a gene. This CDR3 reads CASSSGTGPVPTGELFF. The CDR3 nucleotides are TGTGCCAGCAGTTCGGGGACAGGACCAGTACCGACCGGGGAGCTGTTTTTT.

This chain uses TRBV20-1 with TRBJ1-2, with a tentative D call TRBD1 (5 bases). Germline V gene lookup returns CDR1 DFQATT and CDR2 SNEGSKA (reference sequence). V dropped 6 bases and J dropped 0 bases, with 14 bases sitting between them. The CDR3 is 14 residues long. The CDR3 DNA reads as TGCAGTGCCGGGGCGCCGGGACCTAACTATGGCTACACCTTC. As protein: CSAGAPGPNYGYTF.

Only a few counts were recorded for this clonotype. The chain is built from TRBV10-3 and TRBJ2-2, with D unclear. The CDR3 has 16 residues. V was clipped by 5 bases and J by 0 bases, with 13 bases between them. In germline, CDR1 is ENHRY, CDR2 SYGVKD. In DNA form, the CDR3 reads TGTGCCATCAGTAGAAAAACCGGATCGAACACCGGGGAGCTGTTTTTT. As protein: CAISRKTGSNTGELFF.